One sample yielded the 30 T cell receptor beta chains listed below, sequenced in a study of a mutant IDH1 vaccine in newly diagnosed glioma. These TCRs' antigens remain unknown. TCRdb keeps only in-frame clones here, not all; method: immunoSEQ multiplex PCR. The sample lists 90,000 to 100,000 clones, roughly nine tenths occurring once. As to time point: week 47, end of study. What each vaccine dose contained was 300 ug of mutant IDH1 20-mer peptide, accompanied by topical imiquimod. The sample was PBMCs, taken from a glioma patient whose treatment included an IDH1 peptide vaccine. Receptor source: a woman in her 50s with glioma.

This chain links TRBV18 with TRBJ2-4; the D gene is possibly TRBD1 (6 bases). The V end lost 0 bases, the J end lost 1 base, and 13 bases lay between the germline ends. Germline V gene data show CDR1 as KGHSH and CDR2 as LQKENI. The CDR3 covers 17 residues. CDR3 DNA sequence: TGTGCCAGCTCACCACCCCGGACAGTCTCCGCCAAAAACATTCAGTACTTC. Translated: CASSPPRTVSAKNIQYF.

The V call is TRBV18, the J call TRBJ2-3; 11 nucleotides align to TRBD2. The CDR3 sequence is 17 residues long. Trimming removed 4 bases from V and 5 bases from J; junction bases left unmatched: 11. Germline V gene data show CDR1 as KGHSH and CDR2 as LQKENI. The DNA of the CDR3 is TGTGCCAGCTCACTCCAATTAGCGGGAGGGCCTGAAGATACGCAGTATTTT. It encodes CASSLQLAGGPEDTQYF.

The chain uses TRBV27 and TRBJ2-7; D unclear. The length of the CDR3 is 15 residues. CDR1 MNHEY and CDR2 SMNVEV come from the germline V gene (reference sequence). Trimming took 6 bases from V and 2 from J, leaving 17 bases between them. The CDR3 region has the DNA TGTGCCAGCAGCCTGTCGGACCGAGGCGCCTACGAGCAGTACTTC. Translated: CASSLSDRGAYEQYF.

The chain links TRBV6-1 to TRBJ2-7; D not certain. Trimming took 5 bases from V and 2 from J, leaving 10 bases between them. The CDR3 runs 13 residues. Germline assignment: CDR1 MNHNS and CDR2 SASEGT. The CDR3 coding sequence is TGTGCCAGCAGTCCCCGGGCTACCTACGAGCAGTACTTC. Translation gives CASSPRATYEQYF.

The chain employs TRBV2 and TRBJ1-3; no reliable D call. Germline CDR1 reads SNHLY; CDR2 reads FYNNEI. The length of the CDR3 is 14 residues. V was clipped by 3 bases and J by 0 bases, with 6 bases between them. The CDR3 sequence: CASSESSSGNTIYF. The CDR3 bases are TGTGCCAGCAGTGAGTCCAGCTCTGGAAACACCATATATTTT. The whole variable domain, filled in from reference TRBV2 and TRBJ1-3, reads EPEVTQTPSHQVTQMGQEVILRCVPISNHLYFYWYRQILGQKVEFLVSFYNNEISEKSEIFDDQFSVERPDGSNFTLKIRSTKLEDSAMYFCASSESSSGNTIYFGEGSWLTVV.

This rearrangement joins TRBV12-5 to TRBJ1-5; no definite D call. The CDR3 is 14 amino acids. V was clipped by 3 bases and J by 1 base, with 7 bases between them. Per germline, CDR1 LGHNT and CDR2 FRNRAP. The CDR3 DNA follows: TGTGCTAGTGGTTTCAGCACGAGCAATCAGCCCCAGCATTTT. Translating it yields CASGFSTSNQPQHF.

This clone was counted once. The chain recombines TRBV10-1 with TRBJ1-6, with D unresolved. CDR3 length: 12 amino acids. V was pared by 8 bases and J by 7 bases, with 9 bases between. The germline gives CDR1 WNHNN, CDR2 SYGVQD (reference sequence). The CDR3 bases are TGCGCCAGCGGCTCGGGGAATTCACCCCTCCACTTT. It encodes CASGSGNSPLHF.

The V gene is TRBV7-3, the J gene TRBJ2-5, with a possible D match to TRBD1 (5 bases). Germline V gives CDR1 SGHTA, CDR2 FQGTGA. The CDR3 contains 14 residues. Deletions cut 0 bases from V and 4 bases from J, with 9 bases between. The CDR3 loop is CASSLTAGLETQYF. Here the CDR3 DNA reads TGTGCCAGCAGCTTAACGGCAGGGCTAGAGACCCAGTACTTC.

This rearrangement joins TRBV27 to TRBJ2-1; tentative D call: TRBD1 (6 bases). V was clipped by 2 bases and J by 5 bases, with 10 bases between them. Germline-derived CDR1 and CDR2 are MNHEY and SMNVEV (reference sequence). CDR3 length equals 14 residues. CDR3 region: CASSLAGTNNEQFF. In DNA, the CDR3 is TGTGCCAGCAGTTTAGCCGGGACAAACAATGAGCAGTTCTTC.

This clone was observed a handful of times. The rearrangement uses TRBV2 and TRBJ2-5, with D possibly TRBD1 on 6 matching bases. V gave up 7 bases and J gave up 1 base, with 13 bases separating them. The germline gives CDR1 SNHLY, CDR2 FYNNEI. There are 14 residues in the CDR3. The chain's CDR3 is CASNQQGPQETQYF. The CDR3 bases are TGTGCCAGCAACCAACAGGGACCCCAAGAGACCCAGTACTTC.

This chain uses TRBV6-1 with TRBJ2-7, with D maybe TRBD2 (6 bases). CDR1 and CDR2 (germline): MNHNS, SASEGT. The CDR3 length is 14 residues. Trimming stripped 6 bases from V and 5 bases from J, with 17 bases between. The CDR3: CASRAGTRGHEQYF. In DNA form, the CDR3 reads TGTGCCAGCAGAGCCGGGACTCGCGGCCACGAGCAGTACTTC.

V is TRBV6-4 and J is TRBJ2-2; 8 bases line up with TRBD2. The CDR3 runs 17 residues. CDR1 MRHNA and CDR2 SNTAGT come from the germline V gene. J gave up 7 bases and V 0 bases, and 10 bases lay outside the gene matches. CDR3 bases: TGTGCCAGCAGTGACTCGGCCGATAGCGGGATTGACGGGGAGCTGTTTTTT. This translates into CASSDSADSGIDGELFF.

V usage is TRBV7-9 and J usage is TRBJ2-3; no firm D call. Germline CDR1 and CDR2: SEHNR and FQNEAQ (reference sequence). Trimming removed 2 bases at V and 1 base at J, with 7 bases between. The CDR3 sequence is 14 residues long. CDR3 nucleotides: TGTGCCAGCAGCTTATCAGGTCGCACAGATACGCAGTATTTT. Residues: CASSLSGRTDTQYF.

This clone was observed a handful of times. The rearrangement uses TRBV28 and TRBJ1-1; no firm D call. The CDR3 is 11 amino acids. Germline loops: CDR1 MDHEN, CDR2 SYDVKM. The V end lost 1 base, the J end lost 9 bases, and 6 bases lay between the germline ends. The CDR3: CASSLLAKAFF. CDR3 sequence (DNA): TGTGCCAGCAGTTTATTGGCTAAAGCTTTCTTT. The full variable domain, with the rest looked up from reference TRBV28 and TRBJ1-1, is DVKVTQSSRYLVKRTGEKVFLECVQDMDHENMFWYRQDPGLGLRLIYFSYDVKMKEKGDIPEGYSVSREKKERFSLILESASTNQTSMYLCASSLLAKAFFGQGTRLTVV.

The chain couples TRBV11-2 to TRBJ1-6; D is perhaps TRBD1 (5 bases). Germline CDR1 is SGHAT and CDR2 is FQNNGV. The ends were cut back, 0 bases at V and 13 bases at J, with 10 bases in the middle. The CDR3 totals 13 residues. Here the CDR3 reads CASSLDQGDPLHF. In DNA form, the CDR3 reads TGTGCCAGCAGCTTAGATCAAGGGGACCCCCTCCACTTT.

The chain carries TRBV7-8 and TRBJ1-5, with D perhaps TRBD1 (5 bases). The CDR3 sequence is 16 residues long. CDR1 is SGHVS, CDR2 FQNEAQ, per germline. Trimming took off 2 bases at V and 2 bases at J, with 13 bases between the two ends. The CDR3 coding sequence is TGTGCCAGCAGCTTAAGGGGAGGGGTTGGCAATCAGCCCCAGCATTTT. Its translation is CASSLRGGVGNQPQHF.

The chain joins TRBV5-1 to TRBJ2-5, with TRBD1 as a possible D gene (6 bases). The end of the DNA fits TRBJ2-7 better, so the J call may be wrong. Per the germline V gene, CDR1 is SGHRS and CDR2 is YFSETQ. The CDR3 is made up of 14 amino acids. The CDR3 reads CASSRDSGAYEQYF. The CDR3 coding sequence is TGCGCCAGCAGTCGAGACTCAGGGGCCTACGAGCAGTACTTC.

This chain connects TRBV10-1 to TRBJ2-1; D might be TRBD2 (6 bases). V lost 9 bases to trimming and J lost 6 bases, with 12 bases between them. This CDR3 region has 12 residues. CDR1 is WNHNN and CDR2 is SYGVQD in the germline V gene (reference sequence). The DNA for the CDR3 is TGCGCCAGTACGGGAGCGGGCAATGAGCAGTTCTTC. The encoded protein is CASTGAGNEQFF.

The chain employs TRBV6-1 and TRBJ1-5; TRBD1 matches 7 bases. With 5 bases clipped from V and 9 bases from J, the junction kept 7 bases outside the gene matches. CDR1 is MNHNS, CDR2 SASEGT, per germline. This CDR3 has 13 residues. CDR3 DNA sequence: TGTGCCAGCAGTCGGACAGGTGAAGGGCCCCAGCATTTT. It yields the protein CASSRTGEGPQHF.

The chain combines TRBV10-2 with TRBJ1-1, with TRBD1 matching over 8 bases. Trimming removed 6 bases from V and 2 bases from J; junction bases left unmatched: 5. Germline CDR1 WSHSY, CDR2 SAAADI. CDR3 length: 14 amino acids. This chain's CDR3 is CASSGQGTNTEAFF. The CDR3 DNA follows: TGCGCCAGCAGCGGACAGGGAACAAACACTGAAGCTTTCTTT.

CDR3 protein: CASYDGYEQYF. The CDR3 nucleotides read TGTGCCAGCTACGATGGTTACGAGCAGTACTTC. This rearrangement joins TRBV2 to TRBJ2-7, with unresolved D. The germline V gene has CDR1 SNHLY and CDR2 FYNNEI. Trimming removed 8 bases from V and 4 bases from J, with 9 bases in between. This CDR3 contains 11 residues.

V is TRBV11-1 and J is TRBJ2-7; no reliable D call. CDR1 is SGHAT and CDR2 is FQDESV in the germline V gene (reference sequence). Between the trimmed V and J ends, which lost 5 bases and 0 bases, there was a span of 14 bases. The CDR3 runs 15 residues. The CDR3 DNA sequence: TGTGCCAGCAGCCCTCTTGCGCTGAGCTCCTACGAGCAGTACTTC. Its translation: CASSPLALSSYEQYF.

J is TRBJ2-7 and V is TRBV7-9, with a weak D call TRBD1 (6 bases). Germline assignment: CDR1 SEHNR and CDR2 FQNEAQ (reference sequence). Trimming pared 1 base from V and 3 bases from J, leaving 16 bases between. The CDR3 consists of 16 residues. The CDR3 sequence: CASSLDRGRGGYEQYF. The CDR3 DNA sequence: TGTGCCAGCAGCTTAGACCGGGGCAGGGGTGGCTACGAGCAGTACTTC.

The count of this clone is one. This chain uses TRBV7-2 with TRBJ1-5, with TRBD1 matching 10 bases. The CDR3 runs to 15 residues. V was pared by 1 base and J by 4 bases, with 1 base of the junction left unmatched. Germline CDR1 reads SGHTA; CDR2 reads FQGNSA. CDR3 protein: CASSLGQGANQPQHF. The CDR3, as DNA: TGTGCCAGCAGCTTAGGACAGGGGGCTAATCAGCCCCAGCATTTT.

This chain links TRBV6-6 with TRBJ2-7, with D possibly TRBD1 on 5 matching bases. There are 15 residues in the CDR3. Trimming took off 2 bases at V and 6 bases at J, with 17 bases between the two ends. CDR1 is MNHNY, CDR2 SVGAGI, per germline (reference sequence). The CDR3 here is CASSYEGQAGREQYF. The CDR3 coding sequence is TGTGCCAGCAGTTACGAAGGACAAGCCGGCCGCGAGCAGTACTTC.

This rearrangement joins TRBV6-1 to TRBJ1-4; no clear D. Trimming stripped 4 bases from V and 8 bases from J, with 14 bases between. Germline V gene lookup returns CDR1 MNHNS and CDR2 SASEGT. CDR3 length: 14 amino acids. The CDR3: CASSGWGFGEKLFF. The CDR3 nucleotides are TGTGCCAGCAGTGGTTGGGGATTTGGCGAAAAACTGTTTTTT.

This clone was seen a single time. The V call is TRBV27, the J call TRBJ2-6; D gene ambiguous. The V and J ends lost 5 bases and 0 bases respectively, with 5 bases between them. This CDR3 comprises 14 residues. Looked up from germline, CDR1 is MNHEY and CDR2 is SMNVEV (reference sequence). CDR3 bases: TGTGCCAGCAGTGGCAACTCTGGGGCCAACGTCCTGACTTTC. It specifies CASSGNSGANVLTF.

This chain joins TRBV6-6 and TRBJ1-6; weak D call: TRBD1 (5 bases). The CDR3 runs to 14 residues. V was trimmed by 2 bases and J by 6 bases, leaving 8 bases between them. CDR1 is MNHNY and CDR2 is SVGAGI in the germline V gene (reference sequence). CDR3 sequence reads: CASSYDRFNSPLHF. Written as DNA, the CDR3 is TGTGCCAGCAGTTACGACAGATTTAATTCACCCCTCCACTTT.

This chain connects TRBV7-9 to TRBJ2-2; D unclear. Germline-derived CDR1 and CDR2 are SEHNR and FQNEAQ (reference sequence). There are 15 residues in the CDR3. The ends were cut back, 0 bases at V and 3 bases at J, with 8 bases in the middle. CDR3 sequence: CASSLAFRYTGELFF. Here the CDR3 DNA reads TGTGCCAGCAGCTTAGCTTTCAGATACACCGGGGAGCTGTTTTTT. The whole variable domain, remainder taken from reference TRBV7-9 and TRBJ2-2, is DTGVSQNPRHKITKRGQNVTFRCDPISEHNRLYWYRQTLGQGPEFLTYFQNEAQLEKSRLLSDRFSAERPKGSFSTLEIQRTEQGDSAMYLCASSLAFRYTGELFFGEGSRLTVL.

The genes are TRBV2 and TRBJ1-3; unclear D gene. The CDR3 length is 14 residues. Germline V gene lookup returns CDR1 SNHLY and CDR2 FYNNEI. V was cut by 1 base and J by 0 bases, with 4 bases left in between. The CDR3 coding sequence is TGTGCCAGCAGTGAAGGCAGCTCTGGAAACACCATATATTTT. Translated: CASSEGSSGNTIYF.